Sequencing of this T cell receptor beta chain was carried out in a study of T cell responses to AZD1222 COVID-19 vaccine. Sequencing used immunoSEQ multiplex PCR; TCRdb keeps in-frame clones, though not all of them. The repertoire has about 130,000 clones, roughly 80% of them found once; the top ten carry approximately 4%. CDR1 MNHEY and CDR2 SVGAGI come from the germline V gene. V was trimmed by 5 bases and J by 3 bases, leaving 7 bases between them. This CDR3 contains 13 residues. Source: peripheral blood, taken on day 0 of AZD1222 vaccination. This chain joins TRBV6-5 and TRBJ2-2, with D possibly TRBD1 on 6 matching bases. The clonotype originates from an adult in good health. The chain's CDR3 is CASSRQDTGELFF. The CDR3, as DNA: TGTGCCAGCAGTAGACAGGACACCGGGGAGCTGTTTTTT.